This T cell receptor beta chain was obtained from a study of blood T cell repertoires in COVID-19. Study-level background: Both acute and convalescent COVID-19 samples were obtained from the United States, Italy and Spain. From T cells, B-cell-depleted T cells, or PBMCs came the material, which was cDNA or gDNA.

The repertoire was sequenced with immunoSEQ multiplex PCR; TCRdb's copy has only in-frame clones and lacks some. The profile covers about 320,000 clones, with around 86% appearing a single time and more than 9% taken by the ten largest. The germline gives CDR1 SQVTM, CDR2 ANQGSEA. J gave up 0 bases and V 0 bases, and 11 bases lay outside the gene matches. The CDR3 extends over 18 amino acids. The V gene is TRBV29-1, the J gene TRBJ2-1; 7 bases fit TRBD2. The material sequenced was PBMCs or T cells enriched from blood (not recorded which). The origin of this receptor is a woman under 30 who had recovered from COVID-19. The CDR3 DNA is TGCAGCGTTGAAGATCTATGGAGCGGGATGGTCTCCTACAATGAGCAGTTCTTC. This encodes CSVEDLWSGMVSYNEQFF.